This T cell receptor beta chain was identified in a study of T cell responses to AZD1222 COVID-19 vaccine. Broader study findings: Every sample of the repertoires postdated the peak T cell response. Females outnumbered males among donors, who were mostly white British; clonal diversity was possibly underestimated. Mapped onto spike, vaccine-associated CD4 TCRs spanned it and were dominant at 160-218 and 743-854.

The V and J ends lost 1 base and 2 bases, in that order; junction bases with no gene match: 8. Germline values: CDR1 MGHRA, CDR2 YSYEKL. This CDR3 comprises 19 residues. A remark on this clone: What it binds is not known.

Second-dose groups at about 4 or about 12 weeks were pooled. Clones were sequenced by immunoSEQ multiplex PCR, and TCRdb holds only the in-frame ones, with some missing. The table includes about 110,000 clones, over 80% detected once. The J gene is TRBJ2-6, the V gene TRBV4-1; 10 positions match TRBD1. The sequence derives from an adult who received the AZD1222 COVID-19 vaccine. The material sequenced was peripheral blood, taken 28 days after the second AZD1222 dose. The CDR3 reads CASSQALRQGATGANVLTF. Here the CDR3 DNA reads TGCGCCAGCAGCCAAGCACTAAGACAGGGGGCAACTGGGGCCAACGTCCTGACTTTC.